This T cell receptor (beta chain) was captured in a study of Ad26.COV2.S vaccination and SARS-CoV-2 variants. The wider study: Ad26.COV2.S shots went into the muscle once or twice, 56 days apart.

This clone was recorded only once. Its antigen is unidentified. General observations from the study: Breadth and depth estimates from TCRs may understate total T cell responses.

With 6 bases removed from V and 4 bases from J, the gap between germline ends came to 22 bases. CDR1 is MDHEN, CDR2 SYDVKM, per germline. The CDR3 has 16 residues. Treatment defined: around 19 received Ad26.COV2.S at low or high dose, single or two shots; roughly five received placebo; per-sample allocation not given. Day 63 after the first injection of vaccine or placebo was the sampling time. Libraries were prepared by immunoSEQ multiplex PCR; TCRdb keeps only in-frame clonotypes and omits some of them. This sample has under 550,000 clones; over 75% occur once, and the top ten carry approximately 4%.

The material sequenced was peripheral blood, taken in a trial of Ad26.COV2.S vaccine versus placebo. V usage is TRBV28 and J usage is TRBJ2-7; D is unresolved. The sequence derives from a person aged 18-60 years who received the Ad26.COV2.S COVID-19 vaccine or a placebo. CDR3: CASSRPSGRKRYEQYF. CDR3 sequence (DNA): TGTGCCAGCAGCCGCCCCTCGGGCAGGAAGAGGTACGAGCAGTACTTC.